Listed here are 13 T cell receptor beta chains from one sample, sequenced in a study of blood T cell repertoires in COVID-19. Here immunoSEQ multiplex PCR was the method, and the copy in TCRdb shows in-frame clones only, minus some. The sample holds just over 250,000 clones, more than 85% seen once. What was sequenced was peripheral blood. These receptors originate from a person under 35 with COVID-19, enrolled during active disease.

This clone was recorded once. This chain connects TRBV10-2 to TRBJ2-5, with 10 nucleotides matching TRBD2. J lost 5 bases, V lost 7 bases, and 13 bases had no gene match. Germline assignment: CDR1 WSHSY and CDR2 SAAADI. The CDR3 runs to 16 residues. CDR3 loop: CASTYRLAGGTETQYF. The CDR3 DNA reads TGCGCCAGCACATACCGATTAGCGGGAGGAACTGAGACCCAGTACTTC.

The CDR3 nucleotides are TGTGCCAGTAGTCCTAGCGGGAGGGGAAATGAGCAGTTCTTC. This sequence encodes CASSPSGRGNEQFF. The chain joins TRBV19 to TRBJ2-1; 12 bases line up with TRBD2. V was pared by 5 bases and J by 7 bases, with 3 bases of the junction left unmatched. The CDR3 has 14 residues. Germline CDR1 and CDR2: LNHDA and SQIVND (reference sequence).

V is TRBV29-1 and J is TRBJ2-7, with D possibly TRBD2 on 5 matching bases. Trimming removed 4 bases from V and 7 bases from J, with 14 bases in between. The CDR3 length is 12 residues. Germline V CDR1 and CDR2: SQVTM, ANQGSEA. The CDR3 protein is CSVVAGSGEQYF. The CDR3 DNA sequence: TGCAGCGTTGTAGCCGGGTCGGGGGAGCAGTACTTC.

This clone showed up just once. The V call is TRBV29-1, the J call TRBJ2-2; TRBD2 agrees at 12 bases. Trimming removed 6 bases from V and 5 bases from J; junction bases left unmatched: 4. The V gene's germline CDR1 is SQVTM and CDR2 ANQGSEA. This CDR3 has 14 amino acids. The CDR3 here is CSVTTSGRTGELFF. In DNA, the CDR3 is TGCAGCGTAACCACTAGCGGGAGGACCGGGGAGCTGTTTTTT.

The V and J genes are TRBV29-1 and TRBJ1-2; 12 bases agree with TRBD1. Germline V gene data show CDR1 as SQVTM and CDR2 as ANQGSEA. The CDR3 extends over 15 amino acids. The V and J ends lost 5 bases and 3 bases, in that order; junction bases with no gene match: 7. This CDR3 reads CSVPGQGARDYGYTF. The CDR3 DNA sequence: TGCAGCGTTCCGGGACAGGGGGCTCGGGACTATGGCTACACCTTC.

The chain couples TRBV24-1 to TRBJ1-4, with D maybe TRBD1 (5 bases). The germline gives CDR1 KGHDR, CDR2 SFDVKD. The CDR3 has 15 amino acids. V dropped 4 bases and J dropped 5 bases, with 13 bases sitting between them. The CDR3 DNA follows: TGTGCCACCAGTGAGTCCCAGGGAAGGAATGAAAAACTGTTTTTT. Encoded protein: CATSESQGRNEKLFF.

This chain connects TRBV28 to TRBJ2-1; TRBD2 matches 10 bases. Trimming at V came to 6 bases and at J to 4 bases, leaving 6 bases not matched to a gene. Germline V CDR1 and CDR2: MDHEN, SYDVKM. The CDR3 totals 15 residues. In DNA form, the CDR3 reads TGTGCCAGCAGCCAGGGACTAGCGATTTACAATGAGCAGTTCTTC. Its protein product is CASSQGLAIYNEQFF. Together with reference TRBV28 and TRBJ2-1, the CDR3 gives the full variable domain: DVKVTQSSRYLVKRTGEKVFLECVQDMDHENMFWYRQDPGLGLRLIYFSYDVKMKEKGDIPEGYSVSREKKERFSLILESASTNQTSMYLCASSQGLAIYNEQFFGPGTRLTVL.

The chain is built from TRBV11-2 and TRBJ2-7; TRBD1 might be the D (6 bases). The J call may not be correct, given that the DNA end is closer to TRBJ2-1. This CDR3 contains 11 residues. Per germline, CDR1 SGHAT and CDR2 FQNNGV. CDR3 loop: CASSSSGTQFF. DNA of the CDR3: TGTGCCAGCAGCTCTTCCGGGACACAGTTCTTC.

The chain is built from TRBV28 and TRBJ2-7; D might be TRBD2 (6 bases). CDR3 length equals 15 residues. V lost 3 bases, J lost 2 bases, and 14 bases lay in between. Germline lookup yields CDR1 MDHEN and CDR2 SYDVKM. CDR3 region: CASSLTQEGPYEQYF. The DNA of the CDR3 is TGTGCCAGCAGTTTGACCCAGGAGGGGCCCTACGAGCAGTACTTC.

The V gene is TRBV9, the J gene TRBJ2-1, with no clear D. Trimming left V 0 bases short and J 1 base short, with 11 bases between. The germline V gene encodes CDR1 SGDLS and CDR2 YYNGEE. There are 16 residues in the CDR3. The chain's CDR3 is CASSVEDWASYNEQFF. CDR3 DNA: TGTGCCAGCAGCGTAGAGGATTGGGCATCCTACAATGAGCAGTTCTTC.

The DNA of the CDR3 is TGTGCCAGCAGCCAGAGTGGACAGGGGTATAGTCCCTACGAGCAGTACTTC. Its translation: CASSQSGQGYSPYEQYF. V usage is TRBV4-2 and J usage is TRBJ2-7, with 9 bases identical to TRBD1. With 3 bases clipped from V and 2 bases from J, the junction kept 11 bases outside the gene matches. Germline V gene data show CDR1 as LGHNA and CDR2 as YNFKEQ. The CDR3 totals 17 residues.

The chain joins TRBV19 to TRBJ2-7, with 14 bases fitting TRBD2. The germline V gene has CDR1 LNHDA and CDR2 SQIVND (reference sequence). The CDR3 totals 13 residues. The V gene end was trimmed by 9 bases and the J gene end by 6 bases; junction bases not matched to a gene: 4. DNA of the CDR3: TGTGCCAGCCGACTAGCGGGAGGGCGCGAGCAGTACTTC. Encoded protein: CASRLAGGREQYF.

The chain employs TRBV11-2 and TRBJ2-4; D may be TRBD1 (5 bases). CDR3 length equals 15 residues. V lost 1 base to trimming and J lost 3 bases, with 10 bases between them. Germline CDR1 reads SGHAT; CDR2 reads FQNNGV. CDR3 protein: CASSLAPQGKNIQYF. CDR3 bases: TGTGCCAGCAGCTTAGCGCCCCAGGGCAAAAACATTCAGTACTTC.